The clone carrying this T cell receptor (beta chain) showed up just a few times. Antigen specificity is unknown. Looked up from germline, CDR1 is MNHEY and CDR2 is SVGAGI. The CDR3 is 14 amino acids. V was pared by 4 bases and J by 6 bases, with 15 bases between. This sample stems from a study of OX40 agonist ivuxolimab in advanced cancers. Study background: Hepatocellular carcinoma, melanoma, renal cell or head and neck cancer affected the dose-escalation patients. Three patients had partial responses: one hepatocellular carcinoma, two cutaneous melanoma.

Notes on the study in general: At doses 0.1 to 3.0 mg/kg, CD4+ and CD8+ clones expanded. In a subset of nonresponders, normalized T-cell clonal expansion was also low.

The assay was immunoSEQ multiplex PCR, and TCRdb's table has in-frame clones only and misses some. Found here are tens of thousands of clones, approximately 86% of them singletons; the top ten hold around 2.5%. This specimen consisted of CD4+ or CD8+ T cells sorted from blood, obtained in a trial of the OX40 agonist ivuxolimab. The chain carries TRBV6-5 and TRBJ1-1; D is uncertain. This TCR was sampled from an adult with an advanced solid tumor such as melanoma, head and neck, liver or kidney cancer. Here the CDR3 reads CASSFSPRQAEAFF. CDR3 sequence (DNA): TGTGCCAGCAGTTTCTCGCCAAGGCAGGCTGAAGCTTTCTTT.